Listed below are T cell receptor beta chains from one sample, sequenced in a study of cytomegalovirus exposure and HLA in healthy donors. Profiling relied on immunoSEQ multiplex PCR, and the TCRdb table lists in-frame clones only, not all of them. Counted here are 82,000 or so clones, 93% occurring once; the ten biggest clones make up 0.67%. Sequenced material: PBMCs. Receptor source: a man aged 18 to 29 in good health and CMV-seronegative. The CDR3 runs from the conserved cysteine through the conserved F or W. Each record gives: J gene, clone size, D gene, V gene, CDR3 protein, CDR3 DNA. A D gene is named only where the DNA matches it firmly. Size is omitted from some rows. Given values are once, few, many or a class for expanded clones.

>TRBJ2-1|NA|TRBD2|TRBV9
CASSSSSGTYNEQFF
TGTGCCAGCAGCAGCTCCAGCGGGACCTACAATGAGCAGTTCTTC
>TRBJ1-5|few|NA|TRBV7-8
CASSLVDFPRRPQHF
TGTGCCAGCAGCTTAGTGGACTTTCCGAGACGGCCCCAGCATTTT
>TRBJ1-1|NA|NA|TRBV6-5
CASSYSYVQNTEAFF
TGTGCCAGCAGTTACTCCTATGTGCAGAACACTGAAGCTTTCTTT
>TRBJ2-6|NA|TRBD1|TRBV2
CASSLNRDRVTGANVLTF
TGTGCCAGCAGCCTAAACCGGGACAGGGTAACCGGGGCCAACGTCCTGACTTTC
>TRBJ1-1|NA|TRBD1|TRBV11-3
CASSFYGQGWTEAFF
TGTGCCAGCAGCTTTTACGGACAGGGCTGGACTGAAGCTTTCTTT
>TRBJ1-3|NA|TRBD1|TRBV10-3
CAISPGTGYTSGNTIYF
TGTGCCATCAGCCCCGGGACAGGGTACACCTCTGGAAACACCATATATTTT
>TRBJ2-7|NA|TRBD2|TRBV4-1
CASSETETSAFYEQYF
TGCGCCAGCAGCGAAACAGAGACTAGCGCGTTCTACGAGCAGTACTTC
>TRBJ1-2|NA|NA|TRBV6-5
CASSYQANYGYTF
TGTGCCAGCAGTTACCAGGCTAACTATGGCTACACCTTC
>TRBJ2-5|NA|NA|TRBV7-9
CASRAGGSQETQYF
TGTGCCAGCCGGGCGGGTGGCAGCCAAGAGACCCAGTACTTC
>TRBJ2-7|NA|NA|TRBV19
CASKDVVIGEQYF
TGTGCCAGTAAAGATGTGGTAATCGGCGAGCAGTACTTC
>TRBJ2-7|NA|NA|TRBV6-1
CASSEARPGLPCAYEQYF
TGTGCCAGCAGTGAAGCGCGTCCAGGACTCCCCTGTGCCTACGAGCAGTACTTC
>TRBJ2-1|once|TRBD2|TRBV7-6
CASSLNPLAGVRNEQFF
TGTGCCAGCAGCTTAAACCCCCTAGCGGGAGTTAGGAATGAGCAGTTCTTC
>TRBJ2-1|NA|NA|TRBV30
CAWSLAGTPTSNEQFF
TGTGCCTGGAGCTTAGCCGGGACTCCAACCAGCAATGAGCAGTTCTTC
>TRBJ2-7|NA|NA|TRBV7-2
CASRAGLAYEQYF
TGTGCCAGCAGGGCGGGACTGGCCTACGAGCAGTACTTC
>TRBJ1-4|NA|NA|TRBV6-6
CASSPGGPNEKLFF
TGTGCCAGCAGCCCGGGAGGACCTAATGAAAAACTGTTTTTT
>TRBJ2-3|NA|TRBD2|TRBV7-6
CASSLIAGAGGTDTQYF
TGTGCCAGCAGCTTAATTGCTGGAGCGGGGGGCACAGATACGCAGTATTTT
>TRBJ2-6|once|NA|TRBV5-1
CASSYSGSGANVLTF
TGCGCCAGCAGCTATAGCGGTAGCGGGGCCAACGTCCTGACTTTC